This T cell receptor (beta chain) was sequenced during a study of identifying expanded T cells in peripheral blood. CDR3 size: 11 residues. V was shortened by 6 bases and J by 4 bases, with 7 bases between the two germline ends. CDR1 MNHEY and CDR2 SMNVEV come from the germline V gene (reference sequence). Generated by immunoSEQ multiplex PCR, the TCRdb table keeps only in-frame clones and is missing some. The table records about 110,000 clones, approximately 90% of them present only once. The clonotype comes from a person aged 18 to 70 in good health. The specimen sequenced was blood. The chain employs TRBV27 and TRBJ2-7; unclear D gene. The chain's CDR3 is CASRNLYEQYF. The CDR3 DNA reads as TGTGCCAGCAGAAACTTGTACGAGCAGTACTTC.